These 2 T cell receptor beta chains were sequenced from one sample in a study of CD8+ T cells in alopecia areata. Pooled cutaneous lymph node cells were sorted using CD4, CD8alpha, NKG2D, NKG2ACE and other markers. Reverse transcribed after extraction, RNA yielded cDNA as the sequencing template. Sequenced by immunoSEQ multiplex PCR; TCRdb stores in-frame clones only, minus some. The sample contains roughly 260,000 clones, none of them singletons. The sample was CD4+ T cells sorted from a lymph node. All receptors come from a C3H/HeJ mouse with alopecia areata. The strain's MHC type: H2-k.

Worth noting for this clone: The listed genes are named as in mouse. The DNA ends 3 residues before the CDR3 does, and the rest of the CDR3 is filled in from the germline J gene. Other DNA sequences within the sample encode an identical CDR3. The chain employs TRBV1 and TRBJ1-6; D remains ambiguous. TRBJ1-6 falls under the ORF class, with uncertain function. The germline V gene encodes CDR1 NSQYPW and CDR2 LRSPGD (reference sequence). The V gene lost 1 base and the J gene lost 8 bases, with 6 bases spanning the gap. This CDR3 has 13 residues. The CDR3 here is CTCSAGGYSPLYF. The sequenced CDR3 bases are TGCACCTGCAGTGCAGGGGGATATTCGCCC.

In this sample, this clone turned up a few times. Gene names refer to mouse genes. The sequenced fragment ends 3 residues before the CDR3 boundary, so the rest is inferred from the germline J gene. The rearrangement joins TRBV13-1 to TRBJ1-6; 7 nucleotides agree with TRBD1. TRBJ1-6 is given ORF status, its function remaining uncertain. The CDR3 length is 16 residues. The ends lost 0 bases at V and 7 bases at J; junction bases unmatched: 7. Germline CDR1 is NSHNY and CDR2 is SYGAGN. The sequenced part of the CDR3 DNA is TGTGCCAGCAGTGATGCCCCGACAGGGCGGAATTCGCCC. The encoded protein is CASSDAPTGRNSP. The full-length CDR3 reads as CASSDAPTGRNSPLYF.